This T cell receptor (beta chain) was sequenced during a study of cytomegalovirus exposure and HLA in healthy donors. Points from the study as a whole: When the data were analyzed later, several of the most significant clusters appeared to be linked to common viral pathogens. The study listed approximately 160 cytomegalovirus-associated TCR beta chains. On later analysis, the bulk of CMV-associated TCR beta chains appeared to be HLA-restricted. Per a prior analysis, the majority of TCR beta V segments were productive roughly 87% or roughly 30% of the time.

This clone was recorded a few times. Its antigen is currently unknown. The CDR3 totals 15 residues. Germline lookup yields CDR1 LGHNA and CDR2 YNFKEQ. V lost 4 bases to trimming and J lost 2 bases; unmatched junction nucleotides: 6. PCR primers comprised 60 Vbeta and 13 Jbeta primers. Here immunoSEQ multiplex PCR was the method, and the copy in TCRdb shows in-frame clones only, minus some. The profile shows some 190,000 clones, over 70% of them singletons. V is TRBV4-2 and J is TRBJ2-7; 9 nucleotides agree with TRBD2. Sequencing was carried out using PBMCs. The receptor's source is a man aged 35-49 years in good health and CMV-seropositive. CDR3 amino acids: CASSPEIAGAYEQYF. DNA for the CDR3: TGTGCCAGCAGCCCTGAAATAGCGGGAGCCTACGAGCAGTACTTC.